This TCR beta chain was retrieved from a study of T cell responses to AZD1222 COVID-19 vaccine. General observations from the study: Reports indicate that nearly half of spike-specific TCRs are directed at unmutated variant regions. Donors were mostly white British, more females; clonal diversity possibly underestimated. Just 5 or 6 AZD1222 recipients tested seropositive at baseline.

The data were produced by immunoSEQ multiplex PCR, yet TCRdb's version contains in-frame clones alone and is incomplete. Among around 89,000 clones listed, approximately 89% were seen once. Germline loops: CDR1 MNHNS, CDR2 SASEGT. The V end lost 3 bases, the J end lost 7 bases, and 7 bases lay between the germline ends. The CDR3 extends over 12 amino acids. In regard to this clone: Its antigen is unidentified.

Analysis merged second doses at about 4 or about 12 weeks. The chain carries TRBV6-1 and TRBJ2-1, with D perhaps TRBD1 or TRBD2 (5 bases each). Material: peripheral blood, obtained 28 days after the second AZD1222 dose. This TCR was sampled from an adult who received the AZD1222 COVID-19 vaccine. The CDR3 here is CASSDWGNEQFF. The CDR3 DNA is TGTGCCAGCAGTGATTGGGGGAATGAGCAGTTCTTC.